The 22 T cell receptor beta chains below all came from one sample that was sequenced in a study of cytomegalovirus exposure and HLA in healthy donors. Amplification used 60 Vbeta primers and 13 Jbeta primers. The data were produced by immunoSEQ multiplex PCR, yet TCRdb's version contains in-frame clones alone and is incomplete. This table holds about 93,000 clones, 80% found once. Sequencing used PBMCs. These receptors all come from a man aged 25-45 years in good health and CMV-seronegative.

This clone was recorded once. The V call is TRBV29-1, the J call TRBJ1-1, with D maybe TRBD1 (6 bases). V dropped 7 bases and J dropped 3 bases, with 15 bases sitting between them. CDR1 SQVTM and CDR2 ANQGSEA come from the germline V gene. CDR3 length: 13 amino acids. Here the CDR3 reads CSGSTGRDTEAFF. The CDR3, as DNA: TGCAGCGGGTCGACAGGAAGGGACACTGAAGCTTTCTTT.

V and J are TRBV2 and TRBJ2-3; 8 positions match TRBD1. Germline CDR1 SNHLY, CDR2 FYNNEI. J was trimmed by 8 bases and V by 3 bases; bases with no gene match: 10. The length of the CDR3 is 15 residues. The CDR3 sequence: CASSDQGARGVTQYF. In DNA form, the CDR3 reads TGTGCCAGCAGTGATCAGGGGGCGAGGGGAGTTACGCAGTATTTT.

The chain joins TRBV28 to TRBJ1-2; D gene ambiguous. The CDR3 is 12 residues long. Germline lookup yields CDR1 MDHEN and CDR2 SYDVKM. The germline V and J ends were trimmed by 5 bases and 0 bases, with 4 bases remaining between them. The CDR3 sequence is CASSPTNYGYTF. The CDR3 coding sequence is TGTGCCAGCAGTCCCACTAACTATGGCTACACCTTC.

This CDR3 is CASSLRRLAVDTQYF. The CDR3 bases are TGTGCCAGCAGCCTAAGAAGGCTAGCAGTGGATACGCAGTATTTT. This chain connects TRBV14 to TRBJ2-3; possibly TRBD2 for D (5 bases). Germline CDR1 reads SGHDN; CDR2 reads FVKESK. V was pared by 4 bases and J by 6 bases, with 17 bases between. The CDR3 loop spans 15 amino acids.

The chain couples TRBV5-4 to TRBJ2-5; D is unclear. With 2 bases removed from V and 2 bases from J, the gap between germline ends came to 10 bases. This CDR3 spans 14 amino acids. The germline gives CDR1 SGHNT, CDR2 YYREEE (reference sequence). The CDR3 DNA reads TGTGCCAGCAGCTTTTCCAGCGTACAAGAGACCCAGTACTTC. Translated, it gives CASSFSSVQETQYF. Variable domain in full (rest from reference TRBV5-4 and TRBJ2-5): ETGVTQSPTHLIKTRGQQVTLRCSSQSGHNTVSWYQQALGQGPQFIFQYYREEENGRGNFPPRFSGLQFPNYSSELNVNALELDDSALYLCASSFSSVQETQYFGPGTRLLVL.

This clone was seen more than once but under ten times. The CDR3 sequence: CASSSPLDRPTNVLTF. CDR3 bases: TGTGCCAGCAGCTCACCGCTGGACAGGCCGACCAACGTCCTGACTTTC. The V call is TRBV9, the J call TRBJ2-6; 7 nucleotides align to TRBD1. The V segment lost 4 bases and the J segment 8 bases; nucleotides outside the gene matches: 12. From germline, CDR1 is SGDLS and CDR2 YYNGEE. The CDR3 runs 16 residues.

This sequence joins TRBV7-9 and TRBJ2-7, with D unresolved. Trimming pared 5 bases from V and 2 bases from J, leaving 10 bases between. Germline V CDR1 and CDR2: SEHNR, FQNEAQ (reference sequence). CDR3 length: 13 amino acids. The CDR3: CASSPPGAYEQYF. The CDR3 nucleotides read TGTGCCAGCAGCCCCCCAGGTGCCTACGAGCAGTACTTC.

The rearrangement uses TRBV28 and TRBJ1-6, with 10 bases lining up with TRBD1. Germline CDR1 MDHEN, CDR2 SYDVKM. V lost 2 bases to trimming and J lost 1 base; unmatched junction nucleotides: 2. The CDR3 runs to 17 residues. CDR3 nucleotides: TGTGCCAGCAGTTTACCGGGACAGGGGTCCTATAATTCACCCCTCCACTTT. Residues: CASSLPGQGSYNSPLHF.

The genes are TRBV30 and TRBJ2-7; possibly TRBD2 for D (5 bases). The CDR3 sequence is 13 residues long. V was shortened by 0 bases and J by 0 bases, with 6 bases between the two germline ends. From germline, CDR1 is GTSNPN and CDR2 SVGIG (reference sequence). The CDR3 DNA follows: TGTGCCTGGAGTGTCACTAGCTCCTACGAGCAGTACTTC. Translation: CAWSVTSSYEQYF.

V and J are TRBV5-1 and TRBJ2-5; a possible D gene is TRBD2 (6 bases). Germline CDR1 reads SGHRS; CDR2 reads YFSETQ. Trimming shortened V by 0 bases and J by 5 bases, and 23 bases separated the two germline ends. CDR3 length: 18 amino acids. The CDR3 DNA reads TGCGCCAGCAGCTTGGAAGGGTACGGCTCCCGTGGGGGGGAGACCCAGTACTTC. It encodes CASSLEGYGSRGGETQYF.

The gene calls are TRBV28 and TRBJ1-5, with 7 bases fitting TRBD1. The ends lost 7 bases at V and 5 bases at J; junction bases unmatched: 8. The CDR3 loop spans 14 amino acids. The germline V gene has CDR1 MDHEN and CDR2 SYDVKM. The CDR3 DNA is TGTGCCAGCACCCTGGACAGGTCCTATCAGCCCCAGCATTTT. Translated, it gives CASTLDRSYQPQHF.

For this clone: The CDR3 end shows no conserved phenylalanine or tryptophan, and so a read error is likely. The limits of the CDR3 on the DNA are not certain, so only TCRdb's listed CDR3 is given. The chain has TRBV2 and TRBJ1-2; no check of the table's D call, TRBD1, against the DNA was made. The CDR3 spans 11 amino acids, including both terminal residues. Looked up from germline, CDR1 is SNHLY and CDR2 is FYNNEI. The CDR3 loop reads CASRVDRIYGL.

The V gene is TRBV19, the J gene TRBJ1-5; maybe TRBD1 (5 bases). V shed 5 bases and J shed 3 bases, with 14 bases lying between them. CDR1 is LNHDA and CDR2 is SQIVND in the germline V gene (reference sequence). The CDR3 runs to 15 residues. This chain's CDR3 is CASSGRGRVNQPQHF. CDR3 coding DNA: TGTGCCAGTAGTGGAAGGGGTCGGGTCAATCAGCCCCAGCATTTT.

The chain uses TRBV5-4 and TRBJ2-1, with TRBD1 identical over 7 bases. The CDR3 has 16 residues. From germline, CDR1 is SGHNT and CDR2 YYREEE (reference sequence). Germline trimming cut 0 bases from V and 3 bases from J; bases unmatched to any gene: 6. The CDR3 nucleotides are TGTGCCAGCAGCTTGGGGGGCGGACAGGACTACAATGAGCAGTTCTTC. Translation gives CASSLGGGQDYNEQFF.

J is TRBJ2-7 and V is TRBV7-6, with 16 bases aligning to TRBD2. Unmatched junction bases numbered 5, after V lost 5 bases and J lost 10 bases. The CDR3 consists of 14 residues. The germline CDR1 and CDR2 sequences are SGHVS and FNYEAQ. As DNA, the CDR3 is TGTGCCAGCAGCGCGGGACTAGCGGGAGGGCGACAGTACTTC. Protein: CASSAGLAGGRQYF.

This clone was observed a few times. The V and J genes are TRBV19 and TRBJ2-7; the D gene is possibly TRBD1 (5 bases). V gave up 2 bases and J gave up 5 bases, with 13 bases separating them. CDR1 and CDR2 from the germline V gene are LNHDA and SQIVND (reference sequence). The CDR3 runs 14 residues. The CDR3 coding sequence is TGTGCCAGTAGTATAAGGCAGGGTGCCAACGAGCAGTACTTC. Its protein is CASSIRQGANEQYF.

The rearrangement uses TRBV19 and TRBJ1-1; no clear D. The germline V gene encodes CDR1 LNHDA and CDR2 SQIVND (reference sequence). V lost 7 bases to trimming and J lost 6 bases, with 18 bases between them. The CDR3 totals 14 residues. CDR3 sequence reads: CASTTRGKAAEAFF. CDR3 in DNA: TGTGCCAGTACGACCCGAGGAAAGGCCGCTGAAGCTTTCTTT. The full variable domain, rest sourced from reference TRBV19 and TRBJ1-1, is DGGITQSPKYLFRKEGQNVTLSCEQNLNHDAMYWYRQDPGQGLRLIYYSQIVNDFQKGDIAEGYSVSREKKESFPLTVTSAQKNPTAFYLCASTTRGKAAEAFFGQGTRLTVV.

The chain links TRBV5-1 to TRBJ1-2, with D possibly being TRBD1 (6 bases). Germline V gives CDR1 SGHRS, CDR2 YFSETQ. The V and J ends lost 7 bases and 4 bases respectively, with 14 bases between them. The length of the CDR3 is 13 residues. CDR3 coding DNA: TGCGCCAGCCGACGGACAGAACCCTATGGCTACACCTTC. Translation: CASRRTEPYGYTF.

With regard to this clone: Without the conserved terminal phenylalanine or tryptophan, this CDR3 likely stems from a read error. Because the CDR3's place on the DNA is in doubt, the DNA is left out and the CDR3 is given as listed by TCRdb. The chain recombines TRBV5-6 with TRBJ2-7; TRBD2, the D gene given by the table, was not confirmed from the DNA. Counting both end residues, the CDR3 totals 15 amino acids. CDR1 is SGHDT, CDR2 YYEEEE, per germline. The CDR3 sequence is CASSLGGRDLSHRSR.

The chain uses TRBV7-6 and TRBJ2-5; TRBD2 is a possible D gene (5 bases). The CDR3 loop spans 15 amino acids. Trimming cost V 1 base and J 2 bases, with 11 bases left between them. Germline V gene data show CDR1 as SGHVS and CDR2 as FNYEAQ. As DNA, the CDR3 is TGTGCCAGCAGCTTAGGAGGGTCGCGGCAAGAGACCCAGTACTTC. It specifies CASSLGGSRQETQYF.

V is TRBV5-1 and J is TRBJ2-1; a weak D match, TRBD1 (5 bases). This CDR3 has 13 amino acids. Germline values: CDR1 SGHRS, CDR2 YFSETQ. V lost 0 bases and J 6 bases, leaving 7 bases between the germline ends. The CDR3 nucleotides read TGCGCCAGCAGCTTGGAGGGGCTCAATGAGCAGTTCTTC. This sequence encodes CASSLEGLNEQFF.

The V call is TRBV19, the J call TRBJ2-7; the D gene is possibly TRBD1 (6 bases). Per the germline V gene, CDR1 is LNHDA and CDR2 is SQIVND (reference sequence). CDR3 length: 13 residues. The ends were cut back, 4 bases at V and 4 bases at J, with 11 bases in the middle. The CDR3, as DNA: TGTGCCAGTAGTAGCCGGACAGATTACGAGCAGTACTTC. Amino acid sequence: CASSSRTDYEQYF.